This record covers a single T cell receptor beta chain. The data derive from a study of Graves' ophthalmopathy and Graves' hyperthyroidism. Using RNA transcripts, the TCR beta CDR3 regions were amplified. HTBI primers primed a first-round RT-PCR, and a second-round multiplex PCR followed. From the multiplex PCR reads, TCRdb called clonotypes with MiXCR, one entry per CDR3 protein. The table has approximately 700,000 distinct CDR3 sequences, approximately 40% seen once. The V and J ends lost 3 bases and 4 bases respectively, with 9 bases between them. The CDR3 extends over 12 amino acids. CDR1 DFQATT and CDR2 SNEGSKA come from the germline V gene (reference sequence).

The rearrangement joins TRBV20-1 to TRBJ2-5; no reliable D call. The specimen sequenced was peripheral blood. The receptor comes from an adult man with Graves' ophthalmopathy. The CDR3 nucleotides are TGCAGTGCTAGTCGGCAGGTAGAGACCCAGTACTTC. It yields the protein CSASRQVETQYF.